One sample yielded the 3 T cell receptor beta chains listed below, sequenced in a study of regulatory T cells in long-lasting Graves disease. The time point was: newly diagnosed GD, antithyroid drugs for less than 3 months. PBMC-extracted RNA yielded the TCR library. According to the study, TCR beta libraries were built with iRepertoire HTBI primers and CDR3-region Arm-PCR. Each CDR3 protein gets one entry after TCRdb re-called the multiplex PCR reads with MiXCR. The sample consists of 510,000 or so distinct CDR3 sequences, more than 10% of them appearing once. The sample was also reused in another study, on T cells in Graves' hyperthyroidism and ophthalmopathy.

The input for sequencing was peripheral blood mononuclear cells (PBMCs), taken at new diagnosis, from a patient treated with antithyroid drugs. All receptors derive from a woman aged 30 to 39 with Graves disease.

This clonotype appeared many times. The rearrangement links TRBV6-2 or TRBV6-3 to TRBJ2-3, with a weak D call TRBD1 (6 bases). The V and J ends lost 5 bases and 9 bases respectively, with 18 bases between them. The CDR3 spans 14 residues. Germline V gives CDR1 MNHEY, CDR2 SVGEGT. CDR3 amino acids: CASSEAQQGDTQYF. The CDR3 DNA sequence: TGTGCCAGCAGTGAAGCTCAACAGGGCGACACGCAGTATTTT.

The chain couples TRBV20-1 to TRBJ1-1; D is perhaps TRBD1 (6 bases). Trimming shortened V by 3 bases and J by 0 bases, and 20 bases separated the two germline ends. CDR1 DFQATT and CDR2 SNEGSKA come from the germline V gene (reference sequence). The CDR3 covers 17 residues. CDR3 coding DNA: TGCAGTGCTAGGACAACAGGGTCACCTTTTTTGAACACTGAAGCTTTCTTT. Protein product: CSARTTGSPFLNTEAFF.

The chain joins TRBV6-2 or TRBV6-3 to TRBJ2-7; possible D gene TRBD1, 6 bases. There are 16 residues in the CDR3. In germline, CDR1 is MNHEY, CDR2 SVGEGT. The V gene lost 4 bases and the J gene lost 0 bases, with 16 bases spanning the gap. The CDR3 loop is CASSSHFWGRSYEQYF. The CDR3 nucleotides read TGTGCCAGCAGTTCTCATTTTTGGGGGCGCTCCTACGAGCAGTACTTC.